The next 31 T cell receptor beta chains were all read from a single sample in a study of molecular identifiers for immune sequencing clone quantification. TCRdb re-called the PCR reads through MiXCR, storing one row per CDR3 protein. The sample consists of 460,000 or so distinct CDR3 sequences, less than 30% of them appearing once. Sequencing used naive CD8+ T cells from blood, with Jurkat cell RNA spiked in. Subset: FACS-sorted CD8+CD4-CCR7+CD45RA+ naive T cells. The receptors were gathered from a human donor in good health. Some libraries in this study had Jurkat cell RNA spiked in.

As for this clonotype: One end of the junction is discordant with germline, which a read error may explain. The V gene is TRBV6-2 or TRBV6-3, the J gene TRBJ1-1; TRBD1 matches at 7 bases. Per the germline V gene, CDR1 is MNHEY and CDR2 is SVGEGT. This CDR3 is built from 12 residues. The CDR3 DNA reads TGTGCCAGCAGCAAGGACAGGCTTGAAGCTTCCTTT. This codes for CASSKDRLEASF.

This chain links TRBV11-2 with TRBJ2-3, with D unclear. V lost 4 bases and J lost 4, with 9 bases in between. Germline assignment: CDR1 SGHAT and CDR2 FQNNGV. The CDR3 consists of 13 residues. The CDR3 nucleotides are TGTGCCAGCAGCTCTACTATGCCAGATACGCAGTATTTT. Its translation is CASSSTMPDTQYF.

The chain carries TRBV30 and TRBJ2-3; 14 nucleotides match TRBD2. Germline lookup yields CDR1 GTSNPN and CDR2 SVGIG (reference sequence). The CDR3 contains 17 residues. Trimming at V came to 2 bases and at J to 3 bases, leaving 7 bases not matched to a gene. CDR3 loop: CAWSIRTSGRRTDTQYF. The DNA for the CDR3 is TGTGCCTGGAGTATCCGGACTAGCGGGAGGAGGACAGATACGCAGTATTTT.

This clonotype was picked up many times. CDR3 bases: TGTGCCAGCACCCGTGAGGCAGGCCCCTACGAGCAGTACTTC. Encoded protein: CASTREAGPYEQYF. This chain links TRBV7-9 with TRBJ2-7; D not certain. CDR3 length equals 14 residues. Germline V CDR1 and CDR2: SEHNR, FQNEAQ (reference sequence). Trimming stripped 7 bases from V and 2 bases from J, with 15 bases between.

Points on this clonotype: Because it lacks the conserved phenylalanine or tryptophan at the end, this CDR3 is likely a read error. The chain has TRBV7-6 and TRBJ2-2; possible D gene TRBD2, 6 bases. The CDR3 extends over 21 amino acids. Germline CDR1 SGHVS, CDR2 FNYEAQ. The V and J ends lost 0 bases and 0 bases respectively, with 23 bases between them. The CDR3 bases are TGTGCCAGCAGCTTAGCGCTTATCGGGAGTCGAAACTCCGCGAACACCGGGGAGCTGTTTTCT. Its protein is CASSLALIGSRNSANTGELFS.

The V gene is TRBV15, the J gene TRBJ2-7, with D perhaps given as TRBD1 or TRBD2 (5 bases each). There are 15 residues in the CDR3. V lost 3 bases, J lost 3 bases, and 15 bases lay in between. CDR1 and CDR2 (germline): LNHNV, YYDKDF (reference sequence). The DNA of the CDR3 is TGTGCCACCAGCAGGGTGGGACCACTGGGCTACGAGCAGTACTTC. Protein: CATSRVGPLGYEQYF.

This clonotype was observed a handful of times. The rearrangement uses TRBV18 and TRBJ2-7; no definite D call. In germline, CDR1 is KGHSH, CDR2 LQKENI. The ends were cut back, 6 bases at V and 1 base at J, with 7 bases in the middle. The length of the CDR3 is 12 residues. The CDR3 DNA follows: TGTGCCAGCTCTACAGCTTCCTACGAGCAGTACTTC. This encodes CASSTASYEQYF.

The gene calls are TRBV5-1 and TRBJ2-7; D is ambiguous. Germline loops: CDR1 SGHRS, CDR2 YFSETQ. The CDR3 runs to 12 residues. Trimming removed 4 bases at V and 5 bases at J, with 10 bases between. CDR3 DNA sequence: TGCGCCAGCAGCCCCGTAGAGGACGAGCAGTACTTC. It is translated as CASSPVEDEQYF.

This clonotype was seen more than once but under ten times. This chain's CDR3 is CASSPRWAFQPQHF. The CDR3 DNA reads as TGTGCCAGCAGCCCCCGGTGGGCATTTCAGCCCCAGCATTTT. The chain is built from TRBV21-1 and TRBJ1-5; the D call of TRBD1 is as the table states it, not checked on the DNA. TRBV21-1 is a recognized pseudogene. The CDR3 covers 14 residues.

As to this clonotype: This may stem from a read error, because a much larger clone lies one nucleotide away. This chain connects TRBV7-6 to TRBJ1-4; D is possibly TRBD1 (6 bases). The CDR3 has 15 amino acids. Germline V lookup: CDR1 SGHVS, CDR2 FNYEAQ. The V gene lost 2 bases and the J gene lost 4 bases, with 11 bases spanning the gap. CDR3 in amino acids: CASSLRGPDNEKLFF. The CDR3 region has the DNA TGTGCCAGCAGCTTACGGGGGCCTGATAATGAAAAACTGTTTTTT.

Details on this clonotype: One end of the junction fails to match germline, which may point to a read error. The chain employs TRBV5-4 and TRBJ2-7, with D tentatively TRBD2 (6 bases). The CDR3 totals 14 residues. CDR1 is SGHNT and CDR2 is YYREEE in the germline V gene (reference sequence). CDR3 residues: CAGSPVLAPYEQYF. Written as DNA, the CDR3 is TGTGCCGGCAGCCCGGTACTAGCCCCCTACGAGCAGTACTTC.

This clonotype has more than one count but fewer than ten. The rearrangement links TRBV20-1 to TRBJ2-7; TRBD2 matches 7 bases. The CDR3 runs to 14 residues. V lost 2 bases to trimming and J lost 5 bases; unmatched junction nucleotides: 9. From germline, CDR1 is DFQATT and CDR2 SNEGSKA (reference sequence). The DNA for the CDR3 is TGCAGTGCTAGACTTTTGCGGGAGAGGAACGAGCAGTACTTC. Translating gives CSARLLRERNEQYF.

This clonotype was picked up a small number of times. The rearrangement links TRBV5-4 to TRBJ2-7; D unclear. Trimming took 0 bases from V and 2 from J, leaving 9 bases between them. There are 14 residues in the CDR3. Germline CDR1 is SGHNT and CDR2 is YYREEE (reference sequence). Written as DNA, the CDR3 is TGTGCCAGCAGCTTGGGGGATTCGGCCTACGAGCAGTACTTC. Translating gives CASSLGDSAYEQYF.

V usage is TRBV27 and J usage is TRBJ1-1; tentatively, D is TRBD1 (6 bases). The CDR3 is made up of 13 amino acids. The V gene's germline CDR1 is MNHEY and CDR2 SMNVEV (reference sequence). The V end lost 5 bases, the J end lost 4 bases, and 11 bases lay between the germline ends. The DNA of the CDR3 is TGTGCCAGCAGTCGCTGGGGGGCCACTGAAGCTTTCTTT. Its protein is CASSRWGATEAFF.

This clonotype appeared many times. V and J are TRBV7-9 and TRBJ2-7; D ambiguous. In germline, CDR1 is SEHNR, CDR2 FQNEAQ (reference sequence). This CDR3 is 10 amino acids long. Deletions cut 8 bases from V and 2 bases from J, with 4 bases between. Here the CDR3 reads CASEAYEQYF. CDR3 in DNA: TGTGCCAGCGAAGCCTACGAGCAGTACTTC.

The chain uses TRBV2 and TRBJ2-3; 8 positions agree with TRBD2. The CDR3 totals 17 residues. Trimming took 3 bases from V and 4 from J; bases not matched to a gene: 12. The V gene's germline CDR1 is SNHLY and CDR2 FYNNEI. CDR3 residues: CASSDPTGGAGSDTQYF. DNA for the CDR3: TGTGCCAGCAGTGACCCTACCGGGGGGGCTGGGTCAGATACGCAGTATTTT.

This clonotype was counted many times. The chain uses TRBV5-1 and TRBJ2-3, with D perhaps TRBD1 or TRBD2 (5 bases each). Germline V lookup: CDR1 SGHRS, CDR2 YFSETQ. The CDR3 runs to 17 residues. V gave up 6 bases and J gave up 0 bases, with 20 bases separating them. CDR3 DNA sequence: TGCGCCAGCAACAAAGGGGACGGAAGTCCCAGCACAGATACGCAGTATTTT. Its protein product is CASNKGDGSPSTDTQYF.

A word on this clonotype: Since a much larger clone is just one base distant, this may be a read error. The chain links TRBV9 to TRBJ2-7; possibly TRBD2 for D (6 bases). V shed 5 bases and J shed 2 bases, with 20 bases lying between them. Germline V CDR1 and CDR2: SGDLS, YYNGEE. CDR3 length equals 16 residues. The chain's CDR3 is CASSLGQRVLTYEQYF. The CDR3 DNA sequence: TGTGCCAGCAGTTTAGGCCAGCGGGTCCTAACCTACGAGCAGTACTTC.

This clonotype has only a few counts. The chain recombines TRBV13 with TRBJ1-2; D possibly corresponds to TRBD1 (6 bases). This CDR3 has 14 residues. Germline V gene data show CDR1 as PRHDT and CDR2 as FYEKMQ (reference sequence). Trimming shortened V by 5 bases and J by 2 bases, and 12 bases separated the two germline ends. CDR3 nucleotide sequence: TGTGCCAGCAGCGCCCGACAGGCCAACTATGGCTACACCTTC. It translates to CASSARQANYGYTF.

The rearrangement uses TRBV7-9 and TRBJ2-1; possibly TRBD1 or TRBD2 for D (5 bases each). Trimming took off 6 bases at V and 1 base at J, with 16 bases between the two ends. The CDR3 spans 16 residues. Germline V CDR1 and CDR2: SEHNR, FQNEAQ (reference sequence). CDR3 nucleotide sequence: TGTGCCAGCAGGTCCCCGCAGGGAGATTCCTACAATGAGCAGTTCTTC. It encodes CASRSPQGDSYNEQFF. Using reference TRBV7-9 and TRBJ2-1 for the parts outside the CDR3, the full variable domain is DTGVSQNPRHKITKRGQNVTFRCDPISEHNRLYWYRQTLGQGPEFLTYFQNEAQLEKSRLLSDRFSAERPKGSFSTLEIQRTEQGDSAMYLCASRSPQGDSYNEQFFGPGTRLTVL.

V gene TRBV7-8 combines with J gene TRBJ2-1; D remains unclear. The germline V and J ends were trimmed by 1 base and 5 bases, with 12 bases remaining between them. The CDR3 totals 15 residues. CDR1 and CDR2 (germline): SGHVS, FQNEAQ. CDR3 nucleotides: TGTGCCAGCAGCTTAGGGGTAGGAGTTAACAATGAGCAGTTCTTC. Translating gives CASSLGVGVNNEQFF.

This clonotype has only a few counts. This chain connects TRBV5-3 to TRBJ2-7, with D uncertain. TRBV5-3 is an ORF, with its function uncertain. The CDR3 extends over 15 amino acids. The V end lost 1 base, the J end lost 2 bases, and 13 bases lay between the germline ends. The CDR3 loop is CARSLLRHPAYEQYF. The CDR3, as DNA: TGTGCCAGAAGCTTGCTAAGACACCCCGCCTACGAGCAGTACTTC.

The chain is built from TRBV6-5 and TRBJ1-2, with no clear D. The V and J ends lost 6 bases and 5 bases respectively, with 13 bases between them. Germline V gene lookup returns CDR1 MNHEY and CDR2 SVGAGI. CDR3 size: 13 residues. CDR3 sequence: CASRPPRWYGYTF. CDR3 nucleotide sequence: TGTGCCAGCAGACCGCCCCGTTGGTATGGCTACACCTTC.

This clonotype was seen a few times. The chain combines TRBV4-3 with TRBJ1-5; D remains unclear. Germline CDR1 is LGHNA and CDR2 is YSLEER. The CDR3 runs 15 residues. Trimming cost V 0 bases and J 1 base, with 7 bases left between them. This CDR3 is CASSQDRLSNQPQHF. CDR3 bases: TGCGCCAGCAGCCAAGATAGGCTGAGCAATCAGCCCCAGCATTTT.

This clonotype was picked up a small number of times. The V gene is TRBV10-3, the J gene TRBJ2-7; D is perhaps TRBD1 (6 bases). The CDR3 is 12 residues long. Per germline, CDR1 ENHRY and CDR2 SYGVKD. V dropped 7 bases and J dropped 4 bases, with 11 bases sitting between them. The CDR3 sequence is CAINRDGYEQYF. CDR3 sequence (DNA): TGTGCCATCAACAGGGATGGGTACGAGCAGTACTTC.

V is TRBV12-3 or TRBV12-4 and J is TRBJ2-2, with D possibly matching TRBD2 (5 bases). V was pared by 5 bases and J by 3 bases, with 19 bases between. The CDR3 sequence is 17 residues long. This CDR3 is CASSQASGRLDTGELFF. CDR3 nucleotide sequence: TGTGCCAGCAGTCAAGCGAGCGGCAGGTTGGACACCGGGGAGCTGTTTTTT.

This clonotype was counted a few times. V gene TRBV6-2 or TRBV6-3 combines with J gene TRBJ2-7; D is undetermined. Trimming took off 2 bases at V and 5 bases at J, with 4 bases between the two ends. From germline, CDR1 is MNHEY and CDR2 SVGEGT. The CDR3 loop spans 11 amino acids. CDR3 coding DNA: TGTGCCAGCAGTTACATCGACGAGCAGTACTTC. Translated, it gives CASSYIDEQYF.

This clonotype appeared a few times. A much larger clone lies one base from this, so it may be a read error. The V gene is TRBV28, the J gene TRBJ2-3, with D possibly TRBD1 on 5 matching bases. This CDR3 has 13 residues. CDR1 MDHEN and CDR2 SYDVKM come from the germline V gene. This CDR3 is CASSLQPTGTQYF. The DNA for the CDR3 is TGTGCCAGCAGTTTGCAGCCCACAGGTACGCAGTATTTT.

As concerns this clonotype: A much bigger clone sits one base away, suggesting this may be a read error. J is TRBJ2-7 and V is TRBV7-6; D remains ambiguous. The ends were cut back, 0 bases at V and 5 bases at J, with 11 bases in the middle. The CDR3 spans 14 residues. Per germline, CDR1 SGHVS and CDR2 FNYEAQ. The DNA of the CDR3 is TGTGCCAGCAGCTTAGCGGCTGGCGGCCACGAGCAGTACTTC. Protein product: CASSLAAGGHEQYF. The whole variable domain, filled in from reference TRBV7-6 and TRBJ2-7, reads GAGVSQSPRYKVTKRGQDVALRCDPISGHVSLYWYRQALGQGPEFLTYFNYEAQQDKSGLPNDRFSAERPEGSISTLTIQRTEQRDSAMYRCASSLAAGGHEQYFGPGTRLTVT.

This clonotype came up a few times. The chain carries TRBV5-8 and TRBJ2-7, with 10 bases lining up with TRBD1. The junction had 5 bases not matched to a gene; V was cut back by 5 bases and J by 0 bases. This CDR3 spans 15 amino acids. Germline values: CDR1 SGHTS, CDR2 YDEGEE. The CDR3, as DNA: TGTGCCAGCAGTTGGGGGACAGGGGTCTCCTACGAGCAGTACTTC. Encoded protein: CASSWGTGVSYEQYF.

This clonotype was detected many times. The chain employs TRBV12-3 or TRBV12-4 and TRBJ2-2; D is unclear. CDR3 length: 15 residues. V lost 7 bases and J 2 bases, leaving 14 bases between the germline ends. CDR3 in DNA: TGTGCCAGCACCGAGTTCTCCACTAACACCGGGGAGCTGTTTTTT. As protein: CASTEFSTNTGELFF.